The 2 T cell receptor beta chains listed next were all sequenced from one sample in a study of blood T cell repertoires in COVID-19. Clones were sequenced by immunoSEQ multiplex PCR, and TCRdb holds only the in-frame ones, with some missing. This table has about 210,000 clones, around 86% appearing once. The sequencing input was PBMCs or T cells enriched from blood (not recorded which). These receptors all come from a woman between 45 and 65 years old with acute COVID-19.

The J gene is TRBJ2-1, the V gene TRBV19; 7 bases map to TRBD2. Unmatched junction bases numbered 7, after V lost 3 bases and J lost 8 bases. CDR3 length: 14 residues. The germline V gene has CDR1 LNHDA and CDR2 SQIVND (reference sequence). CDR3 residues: CASSMVGEGDEQFF. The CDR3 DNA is TGTGCCAGTAGTATGGTCGGGGAGGGCGATGAGCAGTTCTTC. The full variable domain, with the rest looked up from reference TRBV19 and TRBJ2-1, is DGGITQSPKYLFRKEGQNVTLSCEQNLNHDAMYWYRQDPGQGLRLIYYSQIVNDFQKGDIAEGYSVSREKKESFPLTVTSAQKNPTAFYLCASSMVGEGDEQFFGPGTRLTVL.

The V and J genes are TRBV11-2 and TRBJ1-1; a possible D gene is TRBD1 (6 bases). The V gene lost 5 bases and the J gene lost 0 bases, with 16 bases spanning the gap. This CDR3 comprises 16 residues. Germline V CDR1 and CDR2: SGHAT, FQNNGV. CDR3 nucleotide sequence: TGTGCCAGCAGCCCCCGGAGTGGGACAATGAACACTGAAGCTTTCTTT. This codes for CASSPRSGTMNTEAFF.